A selection of T cell receptor beta chains follows, all from one sample in a study of beta chain features in type 1 diabetes. Generated by immunoSEQ multiplex PCR, the TCRdb table keeps only in-frame clones and is missing some. The sample lists 600,000 to 700,000 clones, around 11% seen once, with over 0.1% in the top ten. Sequencing was done on a sample of naive CD4+ T cells from blood. The source is a man aged 30 to 39 with type 1 diabetes. Both conserved end residues are part of each CDR3. Each record gives: CDR3 length, V gene, CDR3 protein.

15 TRBV10-3 CAISHTGTGSGEQYF
13 TRBV9 CASSVGGEETQYF
11 TRBV29-1 CSVEGVTEAFF
12 TRBV29-1 CSGWGMGEKLFF
17 TRBV9 CASSVGSAGTSGETQYF
12 TRBV19 CASNYQGYGYTF
16 TRBV5-1 CASSLTSSGGIDEQFF
13 TRBV14 CATEQVRHTEAFF
15 TRBV4-2 CASSQGVGSNYGYTF
13 TRBV6-5 CASIYPSSDEQFF
15 TRBV5-6 CASSSQVDNNQPQHF
13 TRBV7-9 CASSSQQGYEQYF
14 TRBV7-2 CASSPRDSLNIQYF
15 TRBV10-3 CAISAGLADYNEQFF
13 TRBV6-5 CASTRGLIYEQYF
14 TRBV5-1 CASSPGTGNQPQHF
15 TRBV7-9 CASSLPLTHTGELFF
14 TRBV7-2 CASSSGQLPDTQYF
14 TRBV5-1 CASSSSGLTYEQYF
14 TRBV6-6 CASTQGTSGGEAFF
15 TRBV11-2 CASSLIQGGRDTQYF
14 TRBV29-1 CSVGGWDREETQYF
15 TRBV11-3 CASSLAGSTYNEQFF
15 TRBV18 CASSPSIDSSIEAFF
11 TRBV10-3 CAIRGQGEQYF
16 TRBV5-1 CASSPGTASSYNEQFF
11 TRBV5-6 CASSHGTGQFF
13 TRBV7-9 CASRVQEDTEAFF